This entry lists 11 T cell receptor beta chains sequenced from one sample in a study of blood T cell repertoires in COVID-19. Sequencing was performed with immunoSEQ multiplex PCR; in TCRdb, only in-frame clones are kept and a portion is missing. This sample has about 44,000 clones, with 88% found just once. The sequencing input was peripheral blood. The source is a middle-aged woman with acute or convalescent COVID-19.

The chain recombines TRBV11-2 with TRBJ1-6; D remains ambiguous. The V gene lost 5 bases and the J gene lost 0 bases, with 11 bases spanning the gap. The length of the CDR3 is 16 residues. The germline V gene has CDR1 SGHAT and CDR2 FQNNGV. CDR3 loop: CASSPTGGSYNSPLHF. For the CDR3, the DNA is TGTGCCAGCAGCCCGACCGGAGGCTCCTATAATTCACCCCTCCACTTT.

The rearrangement uses TRBV7-2 and TRBJ2-5, with TRBD2 matching over 10 bases. Germline values: CDR1 SGHTA, CDR2 FQGNSA. The CDR3 covers 15 residues. V lost 8 bases to trimming and J lost 2 bases; unmatched junction nucleotides: 8. As DNA, the CDR3 is TGTGCCAGCCTCTGGGTAGCGGGGGGACAAGAGACCCAGTACTTC. Its protein is CASLWVAGGQETQYF.

The sample holds one count of this clone. V gene TRBV28 combines with J gene TRBJ1-2; 7 bases fit TRBD1. Trimming removed 6 bases from V and 7 bases from J; junction bases left unmatched: 14. Germline V CDR1 and CDR2: MDHEN, SYDVKM. The CDR3 is 15 residues long. The chain's CDR3 is CASSPNRGPGGGYTF. The CDR3 DNA is TGTGCCAGCAGCCCCAACAGGGGCCCCGGGGGTGGCTACACCTTC.

This sequence joins TRBV7-2 and TRBJ2-3; D is uncertain. The ends were cut back, 5 bases at V and 4 bases at J, with 19 bases in the middle. The CDR3 has 16 residues. The germline V gene has CDR1 SGHTA and CDR2 FQGNSA. In DNA form, the CDR3 reads TGTGCCAGCAGCCCTCTAGGCAGTGTATCCGCAGATACGCAGTATTTT. Protein product: CASSPLGSVSADTQYF.

This chain uses TRBV7-9 with TRBJ1-1; the match to TRBD1 covers 7 bases. After removal of 5 bases from V and 1 base from J, the junction contained 4 bases not matched to a gene. CDR1 and CDR2 from the germline V gene are SEHNR and FQNEAQ (reference sequence). The length of the CDR3 is 14 residues. The CDR3 loop is CASSRGTANTEAFF. The CDR3 DNA reads as TGTGCCAGCAGCCGAGGGACAGCGAACACTGAAGCTTTCTTT. The entire variable domain, with the rest obtained from reference TRBV7-9 and TRBJ1-1, is as follows: DTGVSQNPRHKITKRGQNVTFRCDPISEHNRLYWYRQTLGQGPEFLTYFQNEAQLEKSRLLSDRFSAERPKGSFSTLEIQRTEQGDSAMYLCASSRGTANTEAFFGQGTRLTVV.

The chain combines TRBV5-1 with TRBJ1-4; D uncertain. The CDR3 has 14 residues. The V end was cut by 0 bases, the J end by 4 bases, with 7 bases between. Germline CDR1 is SGHRS and CDR2 is YFSETQ. CDR3 sequence reads: CASSLDPGNEKLFF. CDR3 bases: TGCGCCAGCAGCTTGGATCCGGGTAATGAAAAACTGTTTTTT.

The chain combines TRBV7-9 with TRBJ1-2, with 7 bases that match TRBD1. CDR3 length: 17 residues. Germline V gene lookup returns CDR1 SEHNR and CDR2 FQNEAQ (reference sequence). V trimming: 7 bases; J trimming: 4 bases; junction bases outside the gene matches: 18. CDR3 protein: CASTPSDRTLYGYGYTF. Here the CDR3 DNA reads TGTGCCAGCACCCCGTCGGACAGGACGCTGTATGGCTATGGCTACACCTTC.

In this sample, this clone turned up once. This chain uses TRBV6-6 with TRBJ1-2; TRBD1 agrees at 9 bases. The CDR3 consists of 14 residues. Germline CDR1 reads MNHNY; CDR2 reads SVGAGI (reference sequence). Trimming at V came to 5 bases and at J to 5 bases, leaving 6 bases not matched to a gene. The CDR3 reads CASSTDRGGYGYTF. The CDR3 coding sequence is TGTGCCAGCAGTACGGACAGGGGAGGGTATGGCTACACCTTC.

V and J are TRBV28 and TRBJ2-1; possible D gene TRBD2, 6 bases. The germline V and J ends were trimmed by 6 bases and 5 bases, with 14 bases remaining between them. The length of the CDR3 is 14 residues. CDR1 and CDR2 from the germline V gene are MDHEN and SYDVKM. The chain's CDR3 is CASRRASENNEQFF. The DNA for the CDR3 is TGTGCCAGCAGGCGGGCTAGCGAGAACAATGAGCAGTTCTTC. Drawing the rest from reference TRBV28 and TRBJ2-1, the complete variable domain is DVKVTQSSRYLVKRTGEKVFLECVQDMDHENMFWYRQDPGLGLRLIYFSYDVKMKEKGDIPEGYSVSREKKERFSLILESASTNQTSMYLCASRRASENNEQFFGPGTRLTVL.

The V call is TRBV10-3, the J call TRBJ1-6; possible D gene TRBD1, 5 bases. The ends were cut back, 4 bases at V and 8 bases at J, with 15 bases in the middle. This CDR3 comprises 15 residues. In germline, CDR1 is ENHRY, CDR2 SYGVKD. CDR3 protein: CAISVRGSRDSPLHF. The CDR3 DNA is TGTGCCATCAGTGTTAGGGGCTCCAGGGATTCACCCCTCCACTTT.

This clone has a single count. The V call is TRBV15, the J call TRBJ1-4; D gene ambiguous. Germline assignment: CDR1 LNHNV and CDR2 YYDKDF (reference sequence). Between the trimmed V and J ends, which lost 0 bases and 0 bases, there was a span of 5 bases. The CDR3 consists of 15 residues. This chain's CDR3 is CATSRDQSTNEKLFF. CDR3 bases: TGTGCCACCAGCAGAGATCAGTCAACTAATGAAAAACTGTTTTTT.